A selection of T cell receptor beta chains follows, all from one sample in a study of CD8 T cells in ankylosing spondylitis. TCRdb re-analysed the 5' RACE reads in MiXCR, keeping a single row per CDR3 protein. Here the sample spans approximately 220,000 distinct CDR3 sequences, 18% being singletons. The sequencing sample was made of blood, either unsorted or a sorted T cell fraction (not recorded which). Every receptor here comes from a male donor with ankylosing spondylitis. Both conserved end residues are part of each CDR3. Each record gives: clone size, D gene, V gene, J gene, CDR3 DNA, CDR3 protein. D genes are given only for firm matches. Size is stated for part of the rows, as once, few or many counts, or as a class when the clone is expanded.

clone size: -
D gene: -
V gene: TRBV3-1
J gene: TRBJ2-1
CDR3 DNA: TGTGCCAGCAGCCAAGAGGCCGGGATACCCTACAATGAGCAGTTCTTC
CDR3 protein: CASSQEAGIPYNEQFF

clone size: -
D gene: TRBD2
V gene: TRBV12-3/TRBV12-4
J gene: TRBJ2-1
CDR3 DNA: TGTGCCAGCAGAATAGCGGGAGATGAGCAGTTCTTC
CDR3 protein: CASRIAGDEQFF

clone size: -
D gene: TRBD2
V gene: TRBV19
J gene: TRBJ2-5
CDR3 DNA: TGTGCCAGTAAGATACTAGCGGGGGCGGAGACCCAGTACTTC
CDR3 protein: CASKILAGAETQYF

clone size: few
D gene: -
V gene: TRBV15
J gene: TRBJ2-3
CDR3 DNA: TGTGCCACCAGCAGAGTCCTTAGTGATACGCAGTATTTT
CDR3 protein: CATSRVLSDTQYF

clone size: -
D gene: -
V gene: TRBV24-1
J gene: TRBJ1-1
CDR3 DNA: TGTGCCACCAGTGATTTGTCGAACACTGAAGCTTTCTTT
CDR3 protein: CATSDLSNTEAFF

clone size: many
D gene: -
V gene: TRBV29-1
J gene: TRBJ2-7
CDR3 DNA: TGCAGCGTTGAAATGGGTCGGGGTAACTACGAGCAGTACTTC
CDR3 protein: CSVEMGRGNYEQYF

clone size: many
D gene: TRBD1
V gene: TRBV2
J gene: TRBJ1-1
CDR3 DNA: TGTGCCAGCAGTGAGGGTGACAGGGGGATGAACACTGAAGCTTTCTTT
CDR3 protein: CASSEGDRGMNTEAFF

clone size: -
D gene: -
V gene: TRBV5-1
J gene: TRBJ2-1
CDR3 DNA: TGCGCCAGCAGCTTGGGTGTGCGGAGCGGCTCCTACAATGAGCAGTTCTTC
CDR3 protein: CASSLGVRSGSYNEQFF

clone size: few
D gene: TRBD2
V gene: TRBV28
J gene: TRBJ2-1
CDR3 DNA: TGTGCCAGCACGAGCGGGAGCTCCTACAATGAGCAGTTCTTC
CDR3 protein: CASTSGSSYNEQFF

clone size: -
D gene: TRBD2
V gene: TRBV27
J gene: TRBJ2-1
CDR3 DNA: TGTGCCAGCAGTCTCCTAGTAGCGGGCGGTCATGAGCAGTTCTTC
CDR3 protein: CASSLLVAGGHEQFF

clone size: -
D gene: -
V gene: TRBV12-3/TRBV12-4
J gene: TRBJ2-1
CDR3 DNA: TGTGCCAGCAGTTTGGCTGTTGGTACAGTTTACAATGAGCAGTTCTTC
CDR3 protein: CASSLAVGTVYNEQFF

clone size: -
D gene: TRBD2
V gene: TRBV4-2
J gene: TRBJ2-2
CDR3 DNA: TGTGCCAGCAGCCAATGGTCTAGCGGCAGTACCGGGGAGCTGTTTTTT
CDR3 protein: CASSQWSSGSTGELFF

clone size: -
D gene: TRBD1
V gene: TRBV5-5
J gene: TRBJ2-2
CDR3 DNA: TGTGCCAGCAGCTTGGAACGCGAGGGGGCCGGAATTGCCGGGGAGCTGTTTTTT
CDR3 protein: CASSLEREGAGIAGELFF

clone size: few
D gene: -
V gene: TRBV15
J gene: TRBJ2-3
CDR3 DNA: TGTGCCACCAGCAGAGATGTGGGGGGTATGGATACGCAGTATTTT
CDR3 protein: CATSRDVGGMDTQYF

clone size: few
D gene: TRBD1
V gene: TRBV29-1
J gene: TRBJ1-2
CDR3 DNA: TGCAGCGCCACTCCGGCCCCGGGACAGCGAGAACCCAACTATGGCTACACCTTC
CDR3 protein: CSATPAPGQREPNYGYTF

clone size: many
D gene: -
V gene: TRBV2
J gene: TRBJ1-6
CDR3 DNA: TGTGCCAGCAGTGAGGCTGCGGGGGGGAGCTCCTATAATTCACCCCTCCACTTT
CDR3 protein: CASSEAAGGSSYNSPLHF

clone size: once
D gene: -
V gene: TRBV6-5
J gene: TRBJ2-1
CDR3 DNA: TGTGCCAGCAGTTACTCGAAGCCTCAAGGTGAGCAGTTCTTC
CDR3 protein: CASSYSKPQGEQFF

clone size: -
D gene: TRBD2
V gene: TRBV6-1
J gene: TRBJ2-7
CDR3 DNA: TGTGCCAGCAGTCAGCTAGCGGGAGAAAGCTACGAGCAGTACTTC
CDR3 protein: CASSQLAGESYEQYF

clone size: -
D gene: -
V gene: TRBV5-1
J gene: TRBJ1-1
CDR3 DNA: TGCGCCAGCAGCTCTGGACGTATTCAGAACACTGAAGCTTTCTTT
CDR3 protein: CASSSGRIQNTEAFF

clone size: few
D gene: -
V gene: TRBV5-6
J gene: TRBJ1-3
CDR3 DNA: TGTGCCAGCAGCGGGGGGAGGTCTGGAAACACCATATATTTT
CDR3 protein: CASSGGRSGNTIYF

clone size: few
D gene: TRBD2
V gene: TRBV27
J gene: TRBJ2-5
CDR3 DNA: TGTGCCACCCGGGTGATGGCGGGGGGGCCAGAGACCCAGTACTTC
CDR3 protein: CATRVMAGGPETQYF

clone size: -
D gene: -
V gene: TRBV12-3/TRBV12-4
J gene: TRBJ1-2
CDR3 DNA: TGTGCCAGCAGTTTAGGCAGGGGTTCGTCTTATGGCTACACCTTC
CDR3 protein: CASSLGRGSSYGYTF